A single sample gave rise to the 19 T cell receptor beta chains below, sequenced in a study of beta chain features in type 1 diabetes. Every bit of the isolated RNA underwent reverse transcription, so sequencing read expressed TCRB transcripts. The table came from immunoSEQ multiplex PCR; TCRdb's copy has only in-frame clones and leaves some out. The profile covers over 65,000 clones, with under 35% appearing a single time and over 0.35% taken by the ten largest. The sample taken for sequencing was stem cell memory CD4+ T cells from blood. These receptors came from a woman aged 18-30 years in good health.

This chain joins TRBV4-1 and TRBJ2-3; 13 nucleotides line up with TRBD2. The CDR3 covers 17 residues. Germline CDR1 is MGHRA and CDR2 is YSYEKL. The J segment lost 4 bases and the V segment lost 4 bases, leaving 8 bases of the junction unmatched. The CDR3 region has the DNA TGCGCCAGCAGCCTGGAACGACTAGCGGGGGGCCCAGATACGCAGTATTTT. This gives the protein CASSLERLAGGPDTQYF.

The chain recombines TRBV9 with TRBJ1-2; possible D gene TRBD1, 6 bases. Germline CDR1 SGDLS, CDR2 YYNGEE. The V end was cut by 2 bases, the J end by 3 bases, with 17 bases between. The CDR3 is made up of 16 amino acids. The CDR3 DNA follows: TGTGCCAGCAGCGTTGGGGCAGGGGTTCTGCACTATGGCTACACCTTC. As protein: CASSVGAGVLHYGYTF.

This clone came up a few times. This rearrangement joins TRBV7-3 to TRBJ2-5; 9 nucleotides line up with TRBD1. In germline, CDR1 is SGHTA, CDR2 FQGTGA. The length of the CDR3 is 13 residues. The V gene end was trimmed by 5 bases and the J gene end by 6 bases; junction bases not matched to a gene: 4. The CDR3 is CASSPGQGKTQYF. The CDR3 DNA is TGTGCCAGCAGCCCCGGACAGGGGAAGACCCAGTACTTC.

V is TRBV7-6 and J is TRBJ1-4, with D possibly matching TRBD1 (5 bases). This CDR3 has 13 residues. The germline V and J ends were trimmed by 3 bases and 8 bases, with 10 bases remaining between them. Germline CDR1 reads SGHVS; CDR2 reads FNYEAQ. The CDR3 loop is CASSFGGEEKLFF. CDR3 nucleotides: TGTGCCAGCAGCTTCGGGGGTGAGGAAAAACTGTTTTTT.

The rearrangement links TRBV4-2 to TRBJ2-6, with TRBD1 as a possible D gene (6 bases). Germline lookup yields CDR1 LGHNA and CDR2 YNFKEQ. The ends were cut back, 0 bases at V and 2 bases at J, with 11 bases in the middle. The CDR3 loop spans 17 amino acids. CDR3 DNA sequence: TGTGCCAGCAGCCAAGATCAGGGGCAGCCTGGGGCCAACGTCCTGACTTTC. The encoded protein is CASSQDQGQPGANVLTF.

The rearrangement links TRBV6-5 to TRBJ1-4; a possible D gene is TRBD1 (6 bases). Trimming removed 6 bases from V and 7 bases from J, with 15 bases in between. Germline lookup yields CDR1 MNHEY and CDR2 SVGAGI. This CDR3 spans 14 amino acids. The CDR3 coding sequence is TGTGCCAGCAGAAGGGGGGGCGCCGGTGAAAAACTGTTTTTT. Protein product: CASRRGGAGEKLFF.

This clone has a handful of counts. CDR3 nucleotides: TGCGCCAGCAGCCTCGCGCCCGGGCAGCCCCAGCATTTT. Its protein product is CASSLAPGQPQHF. The chain links TRBV5-1 to TRBJ1-5; D gene ambiguous. CDR3 size: 13 residues. Germline CDR1 SGHRS, CDR2 YFSETQ. The germline V and J ends were trimmed by 4 bases and 7 bases, with 12 bases remaining between them.

V usage is TRBV19 and J usage is TRBJ1-5; D is ambiguous. The ends were cut back, 3 bases at V and 7 bases at J, with 7 bases in the middle. Germline values: CDR1 LNHDA, CDR2 SQIVND (reference sequence). This CDR3 is built from 12 residues. This CDR3 reads CASSMLQQPQHF. The CDR3 nucleotides read TGTGCCAGTAGTATGTTGCAGCAGCCCCAGCATTTT.

This clone appeared a few times. V is TRBV2 and J is TRBJ1-2; a possible D gene is TRBD1 (6 bases). The CDR3 is 13 residues long. Trimming cost V 5 bases and J 2 bases, with 9 bases left between them. The germline V gene encodes CDR1 SNHLY and CDR2 FYNNEI. The DNA for the CDR3 is TGTGCCAGCAGTACCGGGACAAACTATGGCTACACCTTC. It codes for CASSTGTNYGYTF.

The J gene is TRBJ1-5, the V gene TRBV9; 7 positions agree with TRBD1. The germline gives CDR1 SGDLS, CDR2 YYNGEE. The CDR3 covers 14 residues. V was pared by 4 bases and J by 3 bases, with 4 bases of the junction left unmatched. The CDR3 DNA reads TGTGCCAGCAGCCTGGGACAGCACAATCAGCCCCAGCATTTT. This encodes CASSLGQHNQPQHF. Complete variable domain (other parts from reference TRBV9 and TRBJ1-5): DSGVTQTPKHLITATGQRVTLRCSPRSGDLSVYWYQQSLDQGLQFLIQYYNGEERAKGNILERFSAQQFPDLHSELNLSSLELGDSALYFCASSLGQHNQPQHFGDGTRLSIL.

This chain connects TRBV5-1 to TRBJ1-2, with 7 bases lining up with TRBD1. V dropped 6 bases and J dropped 7; count of bases not matched to a gene: 12. The germline gives CDR1 SGHRS, CDR2 YFSETQ. This CDR3 has 14 residues. The CDR3 DNA is TGCGCCAGCACCCAAACAGGGGATGCGGCTGGCTACACCTTC. Amino acids: CASTQTGDAAGYTF.

Only a few counts were recorded for this clone. This chain links TRBV11-2 with TRBJ2-4, with 8 positions matching TRBD1. Germline assignment: CDR1 SGHAT and CDR2 FQNNGV. After removal of 6 bases from V and 6 bases from J, the junction contained 4 bases not matched to a gene. The CDR3 is 13 residues long. The DNA for the CDR3 is TGTGCCAGCAGTCGCGACAGGGGAAACATTCAGTACTTC. Translation: CASSRDRGNIQYF.

This chain connects TRBV30 to TRBJ2-5, with TRBD2 identical over 11 bases. The J segment lost 5 bases and the V segment lost 2 bases, leaving 4 bases of the junction unmatched. The germline V gene has CDR1 GTSNPN and CDR2 SVGIG (reference sequence). The CDR3 extends over 14 amino acids. The chain's CDR3 is CAWSPTSGGETQYF. Written as DNA, the CDR3 is TGTGCCTGGAGTCCTACTAGCGGGGGTGAGACCCAGTACTTC.

The rearrangement uses TRBV5-1 and TRBJ2-7; 10 nucleotides agree with TRBD1. The CDR3 runs to 14 residues. J was trimmed by 2 bases and V by 4 bases; bases with no gene match: 3. Germline values: CDR1 SGHRS, CDR2 YFSETQ. CDR3 region: CASSTGTGAYEQYF. In nucleotides, the CDR3 is TGCGCCAGCAGCACGGGGACAGGGGCCTACGAGCAGTACTTC. Drawing the rest from reference TRBV5-1 and TRBJ2-7, the complete variable domain is KAGVTQTPRYLIKTRGQQVTLSCSPISGHRSVSWYQQTPGQGLQFLFEYFSETQRNKGNFPGRFSGRQFSNSRSEMNVSTLELGDSALYLCASSTGTGAYEQYFGPGTRLTVT.

This clone was recorded a few times. This chain uses TRBV25-1 with TRBJ1-2; D is uncertain. The CDR3 length is 14 residues. Trimming left V 3 bases short and J 2 bases short, with 10 bases between. CDR1 MGHDK and CDR2 SYGVNS come from the germline V gene. The CDR3 DNA reads as TGTGCCAGCAGTGATTGGGCCCCCAACTATGGCTACACCTTC. Translating it yields CASSDWAPNYGYTF.

The J gene is TRBJ1-2, the V gene TRBV30, with 10 bases lining up with TRBD1. This CDR3 has 13 amino acids. J was trimmed by 7 bases and V by 3 bases; bases with no gene match: 5. Germline V gene lookup returns CDR1 GTSNPN and CDR2 SVGIG (reference sequence). CDR3: CAWRFRDRGGYTF. The CDR3 DNA sequence: TGTGCCTGGAGGTTCAGGGACAGGGGTGGCTACACCTTC.

This clone was seen ten or more times. The chain employs TRBV30 and TRBJ2-7; D remains ambiguous. CDR1 GTSNPN and CDR2 SVGIG come from the germline V gene (reference sequence). V dropped 1 base and J dropped 5 bases, with 6 bases sitting between them. The CDR3 has 11 residues. The CDR3 reads CAWSDANEQYF. CDR3 sequence (DNA): TGTGCCTGGAGTGATGCGAACGAGCAGTACTTC.

A few counts support this clone. This chain links TRBV30 with TRBJ2-3; 16 bases line up with TRBD2. Germline V gene data show CDR1 as GTSNPN and CDR2 as SVGIG (reference sequence). V shed 3 bases, J shed 11 bases, and the junction held 5 bases outside the gene matches. The CDR3 runs to 14 residues. CDR3 nucleotides: TGTGCCTGGAGGCCCGGGACTAGCGGGGGGGAGCAGTATTTT. Protein: CAWRPGTSGGEQYF.

The CDR3 protein is CASSLKRANTGELFF. The CDR3 nucleotides are TGTGCCAGCAGCTTAAAGCGCGCGAACACCGGGGAGCTGTTTTTT. The chain links TRBV7-9 to TRBJ2-2; D is ambiguous. Germline CDR1 SEHNR, CDR2 FQNEAQ (reference sequence). This CDR3 is 15 amino acids long. Trimming pared 2 bases from V and 0 bases from J, leaving 7 bases between. The variable domain in full, completed from reference TRBV7-9 and TRBJ2-2, reads DTGVSQNPRHKITKRGQNVTFRCDPISEHNRLYWYRQTLGQGPEFLTYFQNEAQLEKSRLLSDRFSAERPKGSFSTLEIQRTEQGDSAMYLCASSLKRANTGELFFGEGSRLTVL.